The rows below give T cell receptor beta chains drawn from one sample of a study of identical twins. One entry per CDR3 protein results from TCRdb running MiXCR on the 5' RACE reads. The data contain about 520,000 distinct CDR3 sequences, approximately 22% of them singletons. These data were likewise used in another study, on T cells expressing NK-cell markers.

Sequences were obtained from CD4+ T cells sorted from blood. The receptors shown here come from a woman aged 18 to 35 in good health. The CDR3 runs from the conserved cysteine through the conserved F or W. The D gene is left open where the match is weak. Size is omitted from some rows. Given values are once, few, many or a class for expanded clones.

TRBV29-1	few	TRBD1	TRBJ1-2	TGCAGCGTTGGGTGGACAGGCTATGGCTACACCTTC	CSVGWTGYGYTF
TRBV15	-	-	TRBJ2-3	TGTGCCACCAGCAGAGTCATAGATACGCAGTATTTT	CATSRVIDTQYF
TRBV28	-	-	TRBJ1-2	TGTGCCAGCAGTTCACAGGGAAATAACTATGGCTACACCTTC	CASSSQGNNYGYTF
TRBV20-1	few	TRBD2	TRBJ2-5	TGCAGTGCCACGGGACTAGCGGGGGGTCGAGGTGAGACCCAGTACTTC	CSATGLAGGRGETQYF
TRBV10-3	-	-	TRBJ1-2	TGTGCCATCAGTGTAGCAAGGGGAGACTATGGCTACACCTTC	CAISVARGDYGYTF
TRBV6-5	few	-	TRBJ2-7	TGTGGAGTCGGGTACGAGCAGTACTTC	CGVGYEQYF
TRBV10-1	few	-	TRBJ2-3	TGCGCCAGCAGTGAGTCAGGAGTATTTGAGAGCACAGATACGCAGTATTTT	CASSESGVFESTDTQYF
TRBV6-5	-	TRBD2	TRBJ2-5	TGTGCCAGCAGTTGGGGGACTAGCGGGAGAGAGACCCAGTACTTC	CASSWGTSGRETQYF
TRBV7-2	few	-	TRBJ1-6	TGTGCCAACCCCTGTGGTCGGGGATCGGCTTCACCCCTCCACTTT	CANPCGRGSASPLHF
TRBV11-2	-	TRBD1	TRBJ2-1	TGTGCCAGCAGCTTATTCCCAGGACAGGCCTACTCCTACAATGAGCAGTTCTTC	CASSLFPGQAYSYNEQFF
TRBV12-3/TRBV12-4	few	-	TRBJ1-2	TGTGCCAGCAGTTTGAAGGAAGGCTACACCTTC	CASSLKEGYTF
TRBV5-5	few	-	TRBJ1-1	TGTGCCAGCAGCTTGGATCCGTCCAACACTGAAGCTTTCTTT	CASSLDPSNTEAFF
TRBV3-1	-	-	TRBJ2-4	TGTGCCAGCAGCCAGGGCCCTAAAAACATTCAGTACTTC	CASSQGPKNIQYF
TRBV4-3	many	-	TRBJ1-4	TGCGCCAGCAGCCAAGAGGCGCGGGCAACTAATGAAAAACTGTTTTTT	CASSQEARATNEKLFF
TRBV7-9	-	TRBD1	TRBJ2-5	TGTGCCAGCAGCAACGGGACAGGGTGGAAACAAGAGACCCAGTACTTC	CASSNGTGWKQETQYF
TRBV30	-	-	TRBJ2-1	TGTGCCTGGAAGAGGGACACGTTCTACAATGAGCAGTTCTTC	CAWKRDTFYNEQFF
TRBV29-1	few	-	TRBJ2-7	TGCAGCGTTTTACCGGGCAGCGACGAGCAGTACTTC	CSVLPGSDEQYF
TRBV7-2	few	-	TRBJ2-5	TGTGCCAGCAGCTGGGAACTAGCCCGGGGCGAGACCCAGTACTTC	CASSWELARGETQYF
TRBV12-3/TRBV12-4	-	TRBD1	TRBJ2-7	TGTGCCAGCAGTTCCCTAGGTCAGGGGGTTTACGAGCAGTACTTC	CASSSLGQGVYEQYF
TRBV20-1	-	-	TRBJ2-7	TGCAGTGCTAGCCAATTGAGTAGCGGTCTTTACGAGCAGTACTTC	CSASQLSSGLYEQYF
TRBV2	-	-	TRBJ1-2	TGTGCCAGCCTGTTTGAGGGACGGAATGGCTACACCTTC	CASLFEGRNGYTF
TRBV10-3	few	-	TRBJ1-6	TGTGCCATCAACAATAACTTACGCACGCATAATTCACCCCTCCACTTT	CAINNNLRTHNSPLHF
TRBV7-9	many	-	TRBJ1-1	TGTGCCAGCAGCCCCCCAGGAACCCTTAAGAACACTGAAGCTTTCTTT	CASSPPGTLKNTEAFF
TRBV20-1	-	-	TRBJ2-1	TGCAGTGCTAGCACATCACTAGTATGGAATGAGCAGTTCTTC	CSASTSLVWNEQFF
TRBV4-3	few	TRBD1	TRBJ1-1	TGCGCCAGCAGCCAAGAAAGACAGGGAGGAGCTTTCTTT	CASSQERQGGAFF
TRBV5-1	-	-	TRBJ1-2	TGCGCCAGCAGCTTGCGTCCGAGACAAGGGGCCGGCTACACCTTC	CASSLRPRQGAGYTF
TRBV7-2	few	-	TRBJ1-5	TGTGCCAGCAGCTTAAGGCGGGCAGGGACCATAGATCAGCCCCAGCATTTT	CASSLRRAGTIDQPQHF
TRBV9	few	-	TRBJ2-2	TGTGCCAGCAGCGTACGCGGGACCGCTAAAACCGGGGAGCTGTTTTTT	CASSVRGTAKTGELFF
TRBV7-9	-	-	TRBJ1-5	TGTGCCAGCAGCGCCGTCGGAAACAATCAGCCCCAGCATTTT	CASSAVGNNQPQHF
TRBV5-6	few	TRBD2	TRBJ2-2	TGTGCCAGCAGCTTGAGAGCGGGAGGGCCATCCGGGGAGCTGTTTTTT	CASSLRAGGPSGELFF
TRBV20-1	-	TRBD2	TRBJ2-5	TGCAGTGCTAGCTTAGCGGGGGATGAGACCCAGTACTTC	CSASLAGDETQYF
TRBV5-1	-	-	TRBJ2-6	TGCGCCAGCAGCTTCGGGAGAAGCGGGGCCAACGTCCTGACTTTC	CASSFGRSGANVLTF
TRBV5-1	-	-	TRBJ2-3	TGCGCCAGCAGCTTGGCTGACCGCACAGATACGCAGTATTTT	CASSLADRTDTQYF
TRBV20-1	many	-	TRBJ1-2	TGCAGTGCTAATGGGGGGACCACTGATGGCTACACCTTC	CSANGGTTDGYTF
TRBV6-5	-	-	TRBJ2-2	TGTGCCAGCAGTTACTCGGTCGGGAGAATATCCGGGGAGCTGTTTTTT	CASSYSVGRISGELFF
TRBV20-1	many	-	TRBJ2-1	TGCAGTGCTAGAGATCAACCAGTCAATGAGCAGTTCTTC	CSARDQPVNEQFF
TRBV7-9	-	TRBD2	TRBJ2-5	TGTGCCAGCAGACCCCCTAGCGGGAGGGCCGTAGAGACCCAGTACTTC	CASRPPSGRAVETQYF
TRBV18	once	-	TRBJ2-5	TGTGCCAGCTCACCAGATAACGGGGAGGAGACCCAGTACTTC	CASSPDNGEETQYF
TRBV5-6	-	TRBD1	TRBJ1-6	TGTGCCAGCAGCCTACGACAGGGTTGGTCACCCCTCCACTTT	CASSLRQGWSPLHF
TRBV20-1	-	-	TRBJ2-2	TGCAGTGCTAGCTCGCCAGAGTCCACCGGGGAGCTGTTTTTT	CSASSPESTGELFF
TRBV21-1	-	-	TRBJ2-1	TGTGCCAGCAGCAAAGCGCTGACTAGCGGGGGGGCCAACAATGAGCAGTTCTTC	CASSKALTSGGANNEQFF
TRBV27	few	-	TRBJ1-6	TGTGCCAGCAGTTTATACAGGGCGGGTAATTCACCCCTCCACTTT	CASSLYRAGNSPLHF
TRBV11-2	-	-	TRBJ2-7	TGTGCCAGCAGCTTAGGTGAGGGGACATCCTACGAGCAGTACTTC	CASSLGEGTSYEQYF
TRBV5-1	-	-	TRBJ2-2	TGCGCCAGCAAAGGGGACACCGGGGAGCTGTTTTTT	CASKGDTGELFF
TRBV6-6	-	TRBD1	TRBJ1-2	TGTGCCAGCAGAAGGCAGGGGGACTTCACCTTC	CASRRQGDFTF
TRBV5-5	-	TRBD1	TRBJ2-1	TGTGCCAGCAGCCTGGGGGACAGGGTCTACAATGAGCAGTTCTTC	CASSLGDRVYNEQFF
TRBV6-1	few	-	TRBJ1-1	TGTGCCAGCAGAAGGGACGGCTGGAACACTGAAGCTTTCTTT	CASRRDGWNTEAFF
TRBV20-1	-	-	TRBJ2-1	TGCAGTGCTCGAAGGCTGGCTTACAATGAGCAGTTCTTC	CSARRLAYNEQFF
TRBV12-3/TRBV12-4	-	-	TRBJ1-4	TGTGCCAGCAGTCGCCTCTTAGGGGAAAAACTGTTTTTT	CASSRLLGEKLFF
TRBV12-3/TRBV12-4	-	-	TRBJ1-2	TGTGCCAGCAGTTTAGGGACGGATAACTATGGCTACACCTTC	CASSLGTDNYGYTF
TRBV20-1	-	-	TRBJ1-1	TGCAGTGCTAGAGTACAAACAGGGAACACTGAAGCTTTCTTT	CSARVQTGNTEAFF
TRBV20-1	many	-	TRBJ2-1	TGCAGTGCTAGAGAGAAATCCTACAATGAGCAGTTCTTC	CSAREKSYNEQFF
TRBV5-6	-	-	TRBJ1-2	TGTGCCAGCAGCTTGGGTATAGGTGGCTACACCTTC	CASSLGIGGYTF
TRBV18	few	-	TRBJ2-3	TGTGCCAGCTCACCAAGGTTCGTCGGGGGCACTGCAGATACGCAGTATTTT	CASSPRFVGGTADTQYF
TRBV10-1	-	TRBD1	TRBJ2-2	TGCGCCACAAGTCCCGGGACAGGCCTGTCCGGGGAGCTGTTTTTT	CATSPGTGLSGELFF